Detailed here is one TCR beta chain. Germline V gene data show CDR1 as SGDLS and CDR2 as YYNGEE. The V gene end was trimmed by 2 bases and the J gene end by 0 bases; junction bases not matched to a gene: 12. The CDR3 loop spans 19 amino acids. This record belongs to a study of blood T cell repertoires in COVID-19. Authors' methods: For nucleated cells, counts were estimated from reference gene primer amplification. Clones were read by immunoSEQ multiplex PCR, and TCRdb kept only the in-frame ones, dropping some. V and J calls and clone size are given by that table; D and trimming were obtained from the DNA. The table has fewer than 250,000 clones, about 83% seen once.

Source material: peripheral blood. The receptor was isolated from a woman in her 70s with active or convalescent COVID-19. The rearrangement links TRBV9 to TRBJ2-1; 9 bases line up with TRBD1. CDR3 amino acids: CASSVQPGQGMGSYNEQFF. CDR3 sequence (DNA): TGTGCCAGCAGCGTCCAACCGGGACAGGGAATGGGCTCCTACAATGAGCAGTTCTTC.